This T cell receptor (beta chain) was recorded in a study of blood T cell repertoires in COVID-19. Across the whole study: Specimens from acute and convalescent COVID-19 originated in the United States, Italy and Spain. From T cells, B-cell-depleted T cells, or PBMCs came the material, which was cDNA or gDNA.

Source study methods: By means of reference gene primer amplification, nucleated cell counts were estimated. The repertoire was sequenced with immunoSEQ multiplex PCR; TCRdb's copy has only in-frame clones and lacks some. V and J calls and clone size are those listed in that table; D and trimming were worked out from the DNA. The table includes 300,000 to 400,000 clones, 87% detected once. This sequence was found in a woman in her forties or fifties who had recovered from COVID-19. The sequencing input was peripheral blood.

CDR3 DNA: TGTGCCAGCAGTTTGAACGGACTGAGCACAGATACGCAGTATTTT. Translating it yields CASSLNGLSTDTQYF. V gene TRBV27 combines with J gene TRBJ2-3; D might be TRBD2 (5 bases). The CDR3 is 15 amino acids. The V end was cut by 3 bases, the J end by 0 bases, with 10 bases between. Germline CDR1 is MNHEY and CDR2 is SMNVEV (reference sequence).